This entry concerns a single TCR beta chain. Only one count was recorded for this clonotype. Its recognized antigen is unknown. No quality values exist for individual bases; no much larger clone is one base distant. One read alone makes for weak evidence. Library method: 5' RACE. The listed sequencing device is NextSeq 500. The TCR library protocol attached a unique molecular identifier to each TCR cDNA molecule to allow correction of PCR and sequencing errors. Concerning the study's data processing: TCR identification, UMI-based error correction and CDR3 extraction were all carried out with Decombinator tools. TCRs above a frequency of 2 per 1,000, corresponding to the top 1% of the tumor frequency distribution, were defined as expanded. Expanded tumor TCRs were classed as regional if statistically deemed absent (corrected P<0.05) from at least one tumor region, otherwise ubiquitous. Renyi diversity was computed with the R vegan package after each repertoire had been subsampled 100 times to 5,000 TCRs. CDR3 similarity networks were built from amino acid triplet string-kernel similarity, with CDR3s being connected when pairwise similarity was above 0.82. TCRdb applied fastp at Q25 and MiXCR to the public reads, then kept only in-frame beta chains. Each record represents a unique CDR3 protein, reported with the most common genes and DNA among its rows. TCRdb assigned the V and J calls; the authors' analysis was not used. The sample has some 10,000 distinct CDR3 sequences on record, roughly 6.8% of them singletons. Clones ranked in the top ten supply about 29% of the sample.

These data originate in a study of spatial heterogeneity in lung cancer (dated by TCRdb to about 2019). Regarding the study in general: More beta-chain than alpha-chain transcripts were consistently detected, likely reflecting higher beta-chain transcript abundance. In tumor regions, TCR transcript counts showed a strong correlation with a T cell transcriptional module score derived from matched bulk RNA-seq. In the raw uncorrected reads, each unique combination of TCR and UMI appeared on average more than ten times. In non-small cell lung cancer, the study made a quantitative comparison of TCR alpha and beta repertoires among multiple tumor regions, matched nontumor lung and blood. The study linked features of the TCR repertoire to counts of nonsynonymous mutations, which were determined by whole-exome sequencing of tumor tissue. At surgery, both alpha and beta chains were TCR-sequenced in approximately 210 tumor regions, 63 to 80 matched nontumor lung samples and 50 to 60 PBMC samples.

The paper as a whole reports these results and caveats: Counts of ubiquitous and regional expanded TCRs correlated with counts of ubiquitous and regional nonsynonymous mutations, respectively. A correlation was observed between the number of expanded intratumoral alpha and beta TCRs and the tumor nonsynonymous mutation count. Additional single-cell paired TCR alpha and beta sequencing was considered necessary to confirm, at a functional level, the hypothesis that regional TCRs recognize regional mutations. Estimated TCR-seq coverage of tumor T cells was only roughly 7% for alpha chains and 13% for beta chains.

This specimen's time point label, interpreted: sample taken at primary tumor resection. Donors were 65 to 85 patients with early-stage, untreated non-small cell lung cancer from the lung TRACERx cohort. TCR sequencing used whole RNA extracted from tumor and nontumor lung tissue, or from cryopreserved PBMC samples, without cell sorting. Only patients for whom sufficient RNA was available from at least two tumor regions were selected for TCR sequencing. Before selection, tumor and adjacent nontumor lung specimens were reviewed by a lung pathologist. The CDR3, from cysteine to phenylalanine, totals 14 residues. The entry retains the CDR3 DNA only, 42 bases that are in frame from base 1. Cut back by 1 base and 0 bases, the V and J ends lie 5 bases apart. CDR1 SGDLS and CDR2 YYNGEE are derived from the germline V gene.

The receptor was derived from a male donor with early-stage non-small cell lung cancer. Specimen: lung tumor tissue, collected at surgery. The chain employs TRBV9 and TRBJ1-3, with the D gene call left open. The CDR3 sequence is CASSVQDSGNTIYF. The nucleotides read TGTGCCAGCAGCGTACAGGACTCTGGAAACACCATATATTTT.